This T cell receptor (beta chain) derives from a study of shared clonotypes between healthy human individuals. The CDR3 is 16 residues long. V lost 2 bases, J lost 4 bases, and 18 bases lay in between. Germline V gives CDR1 MNHEY, CDR2 SVGAGI. Repertoires were generated with immunoSEQ multiplex PCR, while TCRdb's copy carries only in-frame clones and drops some. The data hold approximately 1,500,000 clones, with 98% observed a single time. This rearrangement joins TRBV6-5 to TRBJ2-7; D is possibly TRBD2 (6 bases). The clonotype comes from a man under 40 in good health. Sequencing used naive CD4+ T cells sorted from blood. Subset: CD45RA+ positively selected. CDR3 in amino acids: CASSYQRGAGGYEQYF. DNA for the CDR3: TGTGCCAGCAGTTACCAGCGAGGAGCGGGCGGGTACGAGCAGTACTTC.